The clone carrying this T cell receptor beta chain was found once. Assay used: immunoSEQ multiplex PCR; TCRdb lists only in-frame clones, some missing. The sample shows 250,000 to 300,000 clones, 88% of them seen only once. This CDR3 has 13 amino acids. Trimming took off 3 bases at V and 5 bases at J, with 10 bases between the two ends. Germline CDR1 and CDR2: MDHEN and SYDVKM. The sample comes from a study of blood T cell repertoires in COVID-19. The TCR comes from a young woman who had recovered from COVID-19. The chain joins TRBV28 to TRBJ1-1; D possibly corresponds to TRBD1 (5 bases). Input material: peripheral blood. The CDR3: CASSFWGVTEAFF. CDR3 DNA sequence: TGTGCCAGCAGTTTTTGGGGGGTTACTGAAGCTTTCTTT.